This TCR beta chain was captured by sequencing in a study of T cells in women clearing cervical HPV infection. Study at large: Case blood was drawn when the lesion was first found; control blood after infection became undetectable. HLA type could not be excluded as a confounder. The study, taken as a whole, reports: Effector/memory and HPV-specific T cells were not isolated, and association timing is unknown.

The germline V gene encodes CDR1 DFQATT and CDR2 SNEGSKA (reference sequence). CDR3 length: 11 amino acids. Profiled with immunoSEQ multiplex PCR; TCRdb holds only in-frame clones, not every one. Found here are over 30,000 clones; the top ten clones hold less than 9%. A note on this clone: Its matching antigen is unknown. The CDR3 end lies 3 residues beyond the end of the read and is filled in from the germline J gene.

What was sequenced was blood buffy coat. This rearrangement joins TRBV20-1 to TRBJ1-1; D is perhaps TRBD1 (6 bases). The sequence was collected from a woman aged 18 to 75 with a cervical HPV16 infection that either progressed to CIN3+ or cleared (not recorded which). The part of the CDR3 DNA that was read is TGCAGTGCACCAAGGACAGCCCAA. It specifies CSAPRTAQ. Given in full, the CDR3 is CSAPRTAQAFF.